This T cell receptor (beta chain) was obtained from a study of blood T cell repertoires in COVID-19. Study-wide background: The United States, Italy and Spain supplied acute and convalescent COVID-19 samples.

Participants had their cohort set by participant-reported clinical history. The length of the CDR3 is 16 residues. Germline-derived CDR1 and CDR2 are SGHNT and YYREEE (reference sequence). Trimming took off 1 base at V and 2 bases at J, with 14 bases between the two ends. Measured with immunoSEQ multiplex PCR; TCRdb has only the in-frame clones, and not every one. Of 150,000 or so clones in the sample, approximately 88% were seen once. The origin of this receptor is a man between 70 and 80 years old who had been exposed to COVID-19. This chain joins TRBV5-4 and TRBJ2-3; D may be TRBD2 (5 bases). The source material was PBMCs or T cells enriched from blood (not recorded which). The CDR3 DNA reads TGTGCCAGCAGCTTGCGGCTAGCAGAACACACAGATACGCAGTATTTT. Translation: CASSLRLAEHTDTQYF.